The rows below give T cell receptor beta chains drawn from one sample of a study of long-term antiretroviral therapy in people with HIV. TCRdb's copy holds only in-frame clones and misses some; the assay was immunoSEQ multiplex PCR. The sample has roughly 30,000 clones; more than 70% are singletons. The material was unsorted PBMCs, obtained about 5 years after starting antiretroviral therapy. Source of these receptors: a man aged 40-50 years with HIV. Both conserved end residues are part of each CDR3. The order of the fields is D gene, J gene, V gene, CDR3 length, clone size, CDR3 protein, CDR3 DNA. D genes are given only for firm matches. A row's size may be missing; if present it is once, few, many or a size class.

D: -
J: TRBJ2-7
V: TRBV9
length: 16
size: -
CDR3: CASSEGGGIPRYEQYF
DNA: TGTGCCAGCAGCGAAGGGGGGGGGATACCACGCTACGAGCAGTACTTC

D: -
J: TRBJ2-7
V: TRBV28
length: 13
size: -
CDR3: CASSLGGAGRQYF
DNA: TGTGCCAGCAGTTTAGGCGGGGCGGGTCGGCAGTACTTC

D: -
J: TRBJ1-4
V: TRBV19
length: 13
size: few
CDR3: CASSMQGGEKLFF
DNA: TGTGCCAGTAGTATGCAGGGAGGTGAAAAACTGTTTTTT

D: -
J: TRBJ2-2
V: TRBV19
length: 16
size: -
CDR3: CASSPLLDLSTGELFF
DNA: TGTGCCAGTAGCCCACTACTGGACCTATCCACCGGGGAGCTGTTTTTT

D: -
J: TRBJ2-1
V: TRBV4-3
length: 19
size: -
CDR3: CASSQTQGDRVSSYNEQFF
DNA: TGCGCCAGCAGCCAGACACAGGGAGACCGGGTGAGCTCCTACAATGAGCAGTTCTTC

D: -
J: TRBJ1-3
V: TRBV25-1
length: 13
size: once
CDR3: CASREGAGNTIYF
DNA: TGTGCCAGCAGGGAGGGAGCTGGAAACACCATATATTTT

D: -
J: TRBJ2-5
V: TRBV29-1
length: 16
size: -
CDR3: CSVGDPIRAYQETQYF
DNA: TGCAGCGTTGGGGACCCGATTCGGGCCTACCAAGAGACCCAGTACTTC

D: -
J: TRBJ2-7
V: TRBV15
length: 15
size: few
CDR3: CATSSDWQEEDEQYF
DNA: TGTGCCACCAGCAGCGATTGGCAGGAGGAAGACGAGCAGTACTTC

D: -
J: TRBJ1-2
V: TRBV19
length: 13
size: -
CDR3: CASSIVRENGYTF
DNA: TGTGCCAGTAGTATCGTCAGAGAAAATGGCTACACCTTC

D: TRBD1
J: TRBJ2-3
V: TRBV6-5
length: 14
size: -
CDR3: CASRPGQGALTQYF
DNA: TGTGCCAGCAGGCCGGGACAGGGGGCTCTTACGCAGTATTTT

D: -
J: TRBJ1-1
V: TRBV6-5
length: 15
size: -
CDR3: CASSSPARGGTEAFF
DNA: TGTGCCAGCAGTTCCCCGGCCAGGGGCGGCACTGAAGCTTTCTTT

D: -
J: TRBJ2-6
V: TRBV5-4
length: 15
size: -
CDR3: CASSRDDSGANVLTF
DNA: TGTGCCAGCAGCCGCGACGACTCTGGGGCCAACGTCCTGACTTTC

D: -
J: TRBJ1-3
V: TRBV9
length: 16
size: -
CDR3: CASSATGSPGGNTIYF
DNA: TGTGCCAGCAGCGCCACAGGGAGTCCAGGAGGAAACACCATATATTTT

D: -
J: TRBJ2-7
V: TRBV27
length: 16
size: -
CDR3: CASSLSFPGSGSEQYF
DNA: TGTGCCAGCAGTTTATCATTTCCGGGTTCTGGTTCCGAGCAGTACTTC

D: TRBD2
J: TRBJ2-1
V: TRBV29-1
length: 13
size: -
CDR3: CTSGLESYNEQFF
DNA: TGCACCTCGGGACTAGAATCCTACAATGAGCAGTTCTTC

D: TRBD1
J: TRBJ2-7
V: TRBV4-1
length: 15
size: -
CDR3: CASSQTGTGTYEQYF
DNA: TGCGCCAGCAGCCAAACCGGGACAGGGACCTACGAGCAGTACTTC

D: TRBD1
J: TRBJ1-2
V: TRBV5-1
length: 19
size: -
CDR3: CASSLEWPPGQGALRGYTF
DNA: TGCGCCAGCAGCTTGGAATGGCCCCCGGGACAGGGCGCTCTTCGTGGCTACACCTTC

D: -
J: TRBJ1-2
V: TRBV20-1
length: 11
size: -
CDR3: CRPTGNMGYTF
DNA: TGCAGGCCGACCGGGAATATGGGCTACACCTTC

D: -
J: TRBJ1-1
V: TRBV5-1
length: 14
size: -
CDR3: CASSLGAPGSEAFF
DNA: TGCGCCAGCAGCTTGGGGGCTCCAGGGTCGGAAGCTTTCTTT

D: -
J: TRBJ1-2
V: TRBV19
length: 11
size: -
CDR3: CASGDNFGYTF
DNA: TGTGCCAGTGGGGACAATTTCGGCTACACCTTC

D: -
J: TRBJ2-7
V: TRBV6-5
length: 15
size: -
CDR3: CASSPGLVRGHEQYF
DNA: TGTGCCAGCAGTCCGGGCCTCGTCAGGGGTCACGAGCAGTACTTC

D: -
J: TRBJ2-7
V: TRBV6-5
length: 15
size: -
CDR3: CASRVTRQVSYEQYF
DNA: TGTGCCAGCAGAGTTACGAGGCAGGTCTCCTACGAGCAGTACTTC

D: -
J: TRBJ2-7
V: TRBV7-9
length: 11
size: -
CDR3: CASSPISEQYF
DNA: TGTGCCAGCAGCCCGATCTCTGAGCAGTACTTC

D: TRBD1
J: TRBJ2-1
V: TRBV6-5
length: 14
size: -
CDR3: CASKDRVSNNEQFF
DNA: TGTGCCAGCAAGGACAGGGTCTCCAACAATGAGCAGTTCTTC

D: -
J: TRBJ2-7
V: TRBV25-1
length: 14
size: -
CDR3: CASNGDLGSGEQYF
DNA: TGTGCCAGCAACGGAGATCTTGGCTCGGGCGAGCAGTACTTC

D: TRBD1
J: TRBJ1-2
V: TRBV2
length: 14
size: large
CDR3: CASSEETGGYGYTF
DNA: TGTGCCAGCAGTGAAGAGACAGGGGGCTATGGCTACACCTTC

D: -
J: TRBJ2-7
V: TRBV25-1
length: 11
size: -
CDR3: CASTHSREQYF
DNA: TGTGCCAGCACGCACTCGCGCGAGCAGTACTTC

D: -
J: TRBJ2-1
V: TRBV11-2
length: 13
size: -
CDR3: CASSLGPNNEQFF
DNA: TGTGCCAGCAGCTTAGGGCCAAACAATGAGCAGTTCTTC

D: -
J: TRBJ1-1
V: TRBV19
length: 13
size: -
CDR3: CASSTVPGTEAFF
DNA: TGTGCCAGTAGTACTGTCCCCGGCACTGAAGCTTTCTTT

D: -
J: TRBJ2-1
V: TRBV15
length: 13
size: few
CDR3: CATSRDRADEQFF
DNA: TGTGCCACCAGCAGAGATCGAGCGGATGAGCAGTTCTTC

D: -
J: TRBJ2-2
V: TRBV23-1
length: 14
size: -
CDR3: CASSLLGGHGELFF
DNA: TGCGCCAGCAGTCTTCTAGGGGGTCACGGGGAGCTGTTTTTT

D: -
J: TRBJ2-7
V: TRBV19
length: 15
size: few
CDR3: CASSLPRLAGGEQYF
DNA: TGTGCCAGTAGCCTGCCTAGACTAGCAGGGGGCGAGCAGTACTTC

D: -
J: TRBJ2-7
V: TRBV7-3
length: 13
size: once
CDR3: CASSLILGSEQYF
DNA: TGTGCCAGCAGCTTAATATTGGGATCCGAGCAGTACTTC

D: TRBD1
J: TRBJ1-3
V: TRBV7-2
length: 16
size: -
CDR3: CASSFPGQGSGNTIYF
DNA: TGTGCCAGCAGCTTCCCGGGACAGGGTAGTGGAAACACCATATATTTT

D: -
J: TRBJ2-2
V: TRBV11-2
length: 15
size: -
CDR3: CASSPGQINTGELFF
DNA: TGTGCCAGCAGCCCCGGACAGATTAACACCGGGGAGCTGTTTTTT

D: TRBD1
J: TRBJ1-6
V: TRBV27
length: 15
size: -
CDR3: CASSRRTGEFSPLHF
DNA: TGTGCCAGCAGTCGCAGGACAGGGGAGTTTTCACCCCTCCACTTT

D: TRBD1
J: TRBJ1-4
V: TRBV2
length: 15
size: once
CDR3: CASSSDRVTNEKLFF
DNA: TGTGCCAGCAGTTCCGACAGGGTAACTAATGAAAAACTGTTTTTT

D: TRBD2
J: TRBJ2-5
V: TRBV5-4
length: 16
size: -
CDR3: CASSSGTSGIQETQYF
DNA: TGTGCCAGCAGCTCTGGGACTAGCGGGATTCAAGAGACCCAGTACTTC

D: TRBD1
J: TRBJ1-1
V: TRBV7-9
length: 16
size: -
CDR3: CASSLGTGGHMLEAFF
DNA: TGTGCCAGCAGCCTAGGGACAGGGGGGCACATGCTGGAAGCTTTCTTT

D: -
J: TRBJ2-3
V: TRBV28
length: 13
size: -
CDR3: CASSRDSTDTQYF
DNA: TGTGCCAGCAGCCGGGACAGCACAGATACGCAGTATTTT

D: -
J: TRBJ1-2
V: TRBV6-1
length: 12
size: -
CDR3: CASSEARYGYTF
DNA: TGTGCCAGCAGTGAGGCCAGGTATGGCTACACCTTC

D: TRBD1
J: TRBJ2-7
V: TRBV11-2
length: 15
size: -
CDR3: CASSPTGTGEREQYF
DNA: TGTGCCAGCAGCCCGACCGGGACAGGGGAGAGGGAGCAGTACTTC

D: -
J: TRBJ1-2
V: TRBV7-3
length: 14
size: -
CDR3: CASSWLGGAGNYTF
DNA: TGTGCCAGCAGCTGGTTAGGCGGGGCCGGAAACTACACCTTC

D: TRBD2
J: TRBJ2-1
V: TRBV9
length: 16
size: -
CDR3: CASSGSVGRPSNEQFF
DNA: TGTGCCAGCAGCGGTAGCGTCGGGAGGCCCTCCAATGAGCAGTTCTTC

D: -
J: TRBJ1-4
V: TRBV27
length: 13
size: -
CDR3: CASKAGPNEKLFF
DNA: TGTGCCAGCAAGGCAGGCCCTAATGAAAAACTGTTTTTT

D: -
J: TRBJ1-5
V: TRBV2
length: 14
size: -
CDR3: CASSGGWGNQPQHF
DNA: TGTGCCAGCAGTGGGGGTTGGGGGAATCAGCCCCAGCATTTT

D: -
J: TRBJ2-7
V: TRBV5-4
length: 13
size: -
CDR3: CASSLFHDGEQYF
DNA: TGTGCCAGCAGCCTTTTTCACGATGGCGAGCAGTACTTC

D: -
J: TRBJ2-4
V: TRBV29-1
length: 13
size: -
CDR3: CSVRAMGKNIQYF
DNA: TGCAGCGTCCGCGCTATGGGCAAAAACATTCAGTACTTC

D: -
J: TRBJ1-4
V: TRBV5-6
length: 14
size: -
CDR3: CASSPRATEEKLFF
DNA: TGTGCCAGCAGCCCCCGGGCAACGGAGGAAAAACTGTTTTTT

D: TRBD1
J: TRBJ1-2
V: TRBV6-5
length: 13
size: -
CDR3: CASSPTGDYGYTF
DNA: TGTGCCAGCAGCCCCACAGGGGATTATGGCTACACCTTC

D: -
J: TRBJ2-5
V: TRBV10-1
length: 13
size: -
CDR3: CASSELGLETQYF
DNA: TGCGCCAGCAGTGAGTTGGGATTAGAGACCCAGTACTTC

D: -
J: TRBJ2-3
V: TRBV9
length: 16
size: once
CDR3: CASSVSGQESTDTQYF
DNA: TGTGCCAGCAGCGTAAGCGGACAAGAAAGCACAGATACGCAGTATTTT

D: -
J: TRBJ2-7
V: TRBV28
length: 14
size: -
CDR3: CASSNRDGLYEQYF
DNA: TGTGCCAGCAGCAACCGGGACGGATTATACGAGCAGTACTTC

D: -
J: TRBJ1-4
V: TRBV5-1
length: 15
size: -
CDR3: CASSLLGGAGEKLFF
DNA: TGCGCCAGCAGCTTGTTGGGGGGCGCGGGGGAAAAACTGTTTTTT

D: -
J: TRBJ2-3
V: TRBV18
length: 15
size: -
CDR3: CASSAPGHSTDTQYF
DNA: TGTGCCAGCTCAGCTCCGGGACACAGCACAGATACGCAGTATTTT

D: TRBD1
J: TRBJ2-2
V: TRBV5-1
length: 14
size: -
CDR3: CASGGTGKTGELFF
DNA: TGCGCCAGCGGGGGGACAGGGAAGACCGGGGAGCTGTTTTTT

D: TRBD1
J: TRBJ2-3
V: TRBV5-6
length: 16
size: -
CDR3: CASKRTGQGLSDTQYF
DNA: TGTGCCAGCAAGCGGACGGGACAGGGCCTCTCAGATACGCAGTATTTT